This T cell receptor beta chain was documented in a study of tumor-infiltrating lymphocytes in primary liver carcinoma. General observations from the study: Overlap between tumor regions exceeded overlap of tumor with adjacent tissue or blood. A significantly higher top-250-clone fraction was found in tumors than in blood (p = 0.039).

Germline CDR1 GTSNPN, CDR2 SVGIG (reference sequence). This CDR3 spans 13 amino acids. As concerns this clonotype: Its specificity is not known. Possible read error: a much larger clone is one base away.

Co-extracting RNA and DNA was done with 20-30 mg of unsorted bulk tissue as input. There were over 85% viable tumor cells in every single sample of tumor. The authors made TCR beta cDNA from 400 to 600 ng total RNA with a constant-region primer. Libraries of TCR beta came from three nested multiplex PCR rounds with slightly modified ARM-PCR. The first two PCR rounds used TRBV1-TRBV30 primers with a Cbeta primer, 10 cycles each. TCRdb passed the multiplex PCR reads through MiXCR, listing each CDR3 protein once. The sample includes more than 60,000 distinct CDR3 sequences, nearly 70% of them seen just once.

The V call is TRBV30, the J call TRBJ2-5; perhaps D is TRBD1 or TRBD2 (5 bases each). The sequencing sample was made of liver tumor tissue from sampling region 4. Subset meaning: tumor region T4, right-lateral pole. This receptor was identified in a man aged 40-49 years with primary liver carcinoma and hepatitis B virus infection. CDR3 coding DNA: TGTGTCTGGAGTCCGGGGACCCAAGAGACCCAGTACTTC. Protein sequence: CVWSPGTQETQYF. Filled out from reference TRBV30 and TRBJ2-5, the complete variable domain reads SQTIHQWPATLVQPVGSPLSLECTVEGTSNPNLYWYRQAAGRGLQLLFYSVGIGQISSEVPQNLSASRPQDRQFILSSKKLLLSDSGFYLCVWSPGTQETQYFGPGTRLLVL.